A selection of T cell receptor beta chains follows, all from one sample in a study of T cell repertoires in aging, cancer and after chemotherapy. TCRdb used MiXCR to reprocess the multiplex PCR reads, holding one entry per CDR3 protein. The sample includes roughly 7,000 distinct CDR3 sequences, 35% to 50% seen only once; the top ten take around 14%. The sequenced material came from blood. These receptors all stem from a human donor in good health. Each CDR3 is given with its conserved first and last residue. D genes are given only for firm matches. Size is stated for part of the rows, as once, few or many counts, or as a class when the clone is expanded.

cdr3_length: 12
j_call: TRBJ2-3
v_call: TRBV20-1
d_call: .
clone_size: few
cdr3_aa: CSAGASTDTQYF
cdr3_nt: TGCAGTGCCGGAGCCAGCACAGATACGCAGTATTTT

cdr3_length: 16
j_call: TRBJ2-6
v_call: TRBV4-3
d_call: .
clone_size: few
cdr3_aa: CASSPSESSGANVLTF
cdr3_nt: TGCGCCAGCAGCCCTTCGGAGAGCTCTGGGGCCAACGTCCTGACTTTC

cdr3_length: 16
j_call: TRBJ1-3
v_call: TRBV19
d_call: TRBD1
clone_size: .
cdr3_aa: CASSRRQGDSGNTIYF
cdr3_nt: TGTGCCAGTAGCCGCAGACAGGGAGACTCTGGAAACACCATATATTTT

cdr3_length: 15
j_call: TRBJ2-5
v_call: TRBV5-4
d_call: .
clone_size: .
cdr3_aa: CASSPTGQGGGTQYF
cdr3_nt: TGTGCCAGCAGCCCTACGGGGCAGGGAGGGGGGACCCAGTACTTC

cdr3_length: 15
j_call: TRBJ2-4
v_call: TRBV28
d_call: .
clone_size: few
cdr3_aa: CASSSWDGKGNIQYF
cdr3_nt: TGTGCCAGCAGTTCCTGGGACGGGAAGGGAAACATTCAGTACTTC

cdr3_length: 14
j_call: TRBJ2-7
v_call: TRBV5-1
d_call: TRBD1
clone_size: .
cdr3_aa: CASSKTGSSYEQYF
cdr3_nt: TGTGCCAGCAGCAAGACAGGGAGCTCCTACGAGCAGTACTTC

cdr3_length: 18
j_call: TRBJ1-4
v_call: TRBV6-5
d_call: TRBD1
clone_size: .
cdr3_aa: CASRKRGQVRAANEKLFF
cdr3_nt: TGTGCCAGCAGAAAGAGGGGACAGGTGAGGGCCGCGAATGAAAAACTGTTTTTT

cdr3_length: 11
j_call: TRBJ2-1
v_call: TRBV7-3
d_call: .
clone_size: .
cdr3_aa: CASSLGSEQFF
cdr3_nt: TGTGCCAGCAGCTTGGGAAGTGAGCAGTTCTTC

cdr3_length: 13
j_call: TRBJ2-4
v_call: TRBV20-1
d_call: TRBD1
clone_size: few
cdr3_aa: CSASRTGGTIQYF
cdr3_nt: TGCAGTGCTAGTCGAACAGGGGGTACCATTCAGTACTTC

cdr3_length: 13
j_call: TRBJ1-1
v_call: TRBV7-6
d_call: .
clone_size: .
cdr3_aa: CASKAGANTEAFF
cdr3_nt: TGTGCCAGCAAGGCAGGGGCGAACACTGAAGCTTTCTTT

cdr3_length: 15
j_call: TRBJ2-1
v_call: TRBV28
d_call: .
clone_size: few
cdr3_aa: CASSSPRQAHNEQFF
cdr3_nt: TGTGCCAGCAGTTCCCCCCGCCAGGCACACAATGAGCAGTTCTTC

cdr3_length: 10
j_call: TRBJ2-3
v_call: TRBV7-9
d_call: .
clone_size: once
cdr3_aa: CASSEDTQYF
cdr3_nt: TGTGCCAGCAGCGAAGATACGCAGTATTTT

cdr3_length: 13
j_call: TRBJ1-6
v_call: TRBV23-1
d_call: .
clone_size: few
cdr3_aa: CATPGTITSPLHF
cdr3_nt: TGCGCCACCCCCGGGACGATCACTTCACCCCTCCACTTT

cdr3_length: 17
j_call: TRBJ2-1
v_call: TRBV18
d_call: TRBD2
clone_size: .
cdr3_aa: CASSPLAGGSSYNEQFF
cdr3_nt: TGTGCCAGCTCACCACTAGCGGGGGGAAGCTCCTACAATGAGCAGTTCTTC

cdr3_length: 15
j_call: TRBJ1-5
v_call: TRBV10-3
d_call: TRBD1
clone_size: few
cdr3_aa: CAIGTGQGGNQPQHF
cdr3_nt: TGTGCCATCGGTACTGGACAGGGTGGCAATCAGCCCCAGCATTTT

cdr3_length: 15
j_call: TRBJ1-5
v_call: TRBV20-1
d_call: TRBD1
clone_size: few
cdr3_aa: CSARDGQGYNQPQHF
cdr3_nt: TGCAGTGCTAGAGACGGACAGGGATACAATCAGCCCCAGCATTTT

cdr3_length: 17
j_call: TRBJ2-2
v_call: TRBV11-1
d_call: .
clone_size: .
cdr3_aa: CASSFFSGRSNTGELFF
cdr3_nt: TGTGCCAGCAGCTTTTTCTCGGGTCGTTCGAACACCGGGGAGCTGTTTTTT

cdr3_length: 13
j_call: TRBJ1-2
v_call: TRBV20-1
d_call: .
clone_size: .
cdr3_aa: CSARGTENYGYTF
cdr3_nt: TGCAGTGCTAGAGGGACAGAGAACTACGGCTACACCTTC

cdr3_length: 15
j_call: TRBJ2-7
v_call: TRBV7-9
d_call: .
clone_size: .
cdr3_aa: CASSLLGTDSYEQYF
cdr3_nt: TGTGCCAGCAGCTTACTGGGCACGGATTCCTACGAGCAGTACTTC

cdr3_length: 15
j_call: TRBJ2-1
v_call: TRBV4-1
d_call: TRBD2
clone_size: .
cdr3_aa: CASSQGSGVYNEQFF
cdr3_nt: TGCGCCAGCAGCCAAGGAAGCGGGGTATACAATGAGCAGTTCTTC

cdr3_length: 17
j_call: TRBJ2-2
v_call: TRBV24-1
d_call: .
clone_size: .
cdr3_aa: CATSDHGQNTQAGELFF
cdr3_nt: TGTGCCACCAGTGATCATGGACAGAACACTCAGGCAGGGGAGCTGTTTTTT

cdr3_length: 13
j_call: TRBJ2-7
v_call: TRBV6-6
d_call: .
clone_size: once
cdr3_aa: CASSYSGAYEQYF
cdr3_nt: TGTGCCAGCAGTTACTCGGGGGCCTACGAGCAGTACTTC

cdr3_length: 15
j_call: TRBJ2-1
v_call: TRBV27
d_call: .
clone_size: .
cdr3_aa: CASSLGAIRGNEQFF
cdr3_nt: TGTGCCAGCAGTCTCGGGGCGATTCGCGGCAATGAGCAGTTCTTC

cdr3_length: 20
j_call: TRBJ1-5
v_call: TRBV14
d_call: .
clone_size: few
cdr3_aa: CASSSRNQYPGTISNQPQHF
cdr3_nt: TGTGCCAGCAGCTCCAGAAACCAGTACCCGGGGACGATTAGCAATCAGCCCCAGCATTTT

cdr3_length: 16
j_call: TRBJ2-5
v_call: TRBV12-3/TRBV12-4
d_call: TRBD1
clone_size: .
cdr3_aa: CASGLVGDTGEETQYF
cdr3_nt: TGTGCTAGTGGTTTGGTAGGGGACACAGGGGAGGAGACCCAGTACTTC

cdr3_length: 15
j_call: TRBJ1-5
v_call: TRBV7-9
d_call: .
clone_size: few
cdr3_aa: CASSFSGEGNQPQHF
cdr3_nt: TGTGCCAGCAGCTTTTCGGGGGAAGGCAATCAGCCCCAGCATTTT

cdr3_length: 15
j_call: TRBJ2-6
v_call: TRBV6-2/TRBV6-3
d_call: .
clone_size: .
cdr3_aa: CASSEEDSGANVLTF
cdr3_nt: TGTGCCAGCAGTGAAGAAGACTCTGGGGCCAACGTCCTGACTTTC

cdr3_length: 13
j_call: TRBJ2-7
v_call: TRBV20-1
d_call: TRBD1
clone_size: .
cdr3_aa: CSAGDREPYEQYF
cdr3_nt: TGCAGTGCTGGGGACAGGGAACCCTACGAGCAGTACTTC

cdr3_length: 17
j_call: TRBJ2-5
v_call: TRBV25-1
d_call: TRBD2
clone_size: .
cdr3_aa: CASSAPRERGHQETQYF
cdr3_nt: TGTGCCAGCAGTGCCCCTAGGGAGCGGGGACACCAAGAGACCCAGTACTTC

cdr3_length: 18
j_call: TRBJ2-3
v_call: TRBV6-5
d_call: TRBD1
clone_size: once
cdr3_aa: CASSYSIRGQGNTDTQYF
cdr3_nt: TGTGCCAGCAGTTACTCGATACGCGGACAGGGAAACACAGATACGCAGTATTTT

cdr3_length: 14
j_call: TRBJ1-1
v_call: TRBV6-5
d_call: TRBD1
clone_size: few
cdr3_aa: CASSSGTGNTEAFF
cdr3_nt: TGTGCCAGCAGTTCCGGGACAGGGAACACTGAAGCTTTCTTT

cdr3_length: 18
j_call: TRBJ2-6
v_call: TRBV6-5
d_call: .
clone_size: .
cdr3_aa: CASSGTRSLHSGANVLTF
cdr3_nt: TGTGCCAGCAGTGGAACCCGATCCCTTCACTCTGGGGCCAACGTCCTGACTTTC

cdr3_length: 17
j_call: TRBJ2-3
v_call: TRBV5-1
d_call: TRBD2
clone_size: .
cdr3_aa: CASSLELAGGPTDTQYF
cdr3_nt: TGCGCCAGCAGCTTGGAGCTAGCGGGGGGCCCCACAGATACGCAGTATTTT

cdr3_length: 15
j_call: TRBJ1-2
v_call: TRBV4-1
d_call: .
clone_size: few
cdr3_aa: CASSQLSSGFYGYTF
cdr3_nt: TGCGCCAGCAGCCAACTATCCTCAGGGTTCTATGGCTACACCTTC

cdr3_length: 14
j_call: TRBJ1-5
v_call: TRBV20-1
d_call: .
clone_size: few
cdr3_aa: CSARGREGHQPQHF
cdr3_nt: TGCAGTGCTAGGGGGCGGGAAGGCCATCAGCCCCAGCATTTT

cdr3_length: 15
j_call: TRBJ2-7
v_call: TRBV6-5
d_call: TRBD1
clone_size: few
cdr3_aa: CASSPPGQGLYEQYF
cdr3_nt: TGTGCCAGCAGTCCGCCGGGACAGGGTCTGTACGAGCAGTACTTC

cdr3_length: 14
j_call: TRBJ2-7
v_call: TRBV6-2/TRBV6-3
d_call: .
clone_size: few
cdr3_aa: CASSYTEGPYEQYF
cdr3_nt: TGTGCCAGCAGTTATACGGAGGGGCCCTACGAGCAGTACTTC

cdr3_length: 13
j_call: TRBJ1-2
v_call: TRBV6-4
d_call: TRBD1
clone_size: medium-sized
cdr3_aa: CASQPRQGYGYTF
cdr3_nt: TGTGCCAGCCAGCCTAGACAGGGGTATGGCTACACCTTC

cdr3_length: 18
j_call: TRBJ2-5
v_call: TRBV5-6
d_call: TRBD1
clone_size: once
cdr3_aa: CASSWGQRRFELPETQYF
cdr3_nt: TGTGCCAGCAGCTGGGGACAGCGAAGATTTGAACTTCCGGAGACCCAGTACTTC

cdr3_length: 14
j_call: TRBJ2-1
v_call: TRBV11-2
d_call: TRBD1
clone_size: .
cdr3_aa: CASSKGQGSDEQFF
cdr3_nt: TGTGCCAGCAGCAAGGGACAGGGGTCCGATGAGCAGTTCTTC

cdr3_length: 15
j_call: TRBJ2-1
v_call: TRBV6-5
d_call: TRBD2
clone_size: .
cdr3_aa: CASSRTSGGIRLQFF
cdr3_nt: TGTGCCAGCAGCAGAACTAGCGGGGGGATACGTTTGCAGTTCTTC

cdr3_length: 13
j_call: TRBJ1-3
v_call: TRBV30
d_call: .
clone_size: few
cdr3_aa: CACDRGTGNTIYF
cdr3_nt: TGTGCCTGCGATAGGGGCACTGGAAACACCATATATTTT

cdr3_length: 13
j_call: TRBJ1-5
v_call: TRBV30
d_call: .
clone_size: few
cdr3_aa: CAWSVSFDQPQHF
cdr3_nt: TGTGCCTGGAGTGTTAGCTTTGATCAGCCCCAGCATTTT

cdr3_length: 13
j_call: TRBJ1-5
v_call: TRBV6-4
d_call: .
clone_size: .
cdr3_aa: CASSDSDNQPQHF
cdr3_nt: TGTGCCAGCAGTGACTCGGACAATCAGCCCCAGCATTTT

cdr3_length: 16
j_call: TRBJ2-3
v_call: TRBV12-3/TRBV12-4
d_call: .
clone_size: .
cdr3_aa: CASSFPQRQLADTQYF
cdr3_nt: TGTGCCAGCAGTTTTCCCCAGCGGCAATTGGCGGATACGCAGTATTTT

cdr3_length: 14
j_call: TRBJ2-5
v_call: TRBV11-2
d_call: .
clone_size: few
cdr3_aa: CASSLGQGRMTQYF
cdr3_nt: TGTGCCAGCAGCTTAGGGCAGGGCCGGATGACCCAGTACTTC